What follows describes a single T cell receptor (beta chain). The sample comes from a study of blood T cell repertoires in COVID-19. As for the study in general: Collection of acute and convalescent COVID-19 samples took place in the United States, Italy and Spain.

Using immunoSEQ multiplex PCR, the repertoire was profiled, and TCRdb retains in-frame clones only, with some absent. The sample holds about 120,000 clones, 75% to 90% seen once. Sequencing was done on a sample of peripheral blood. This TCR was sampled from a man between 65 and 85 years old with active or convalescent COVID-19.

CDR3 in amino acids: CASSRGVSSYEQYF. The CDR3 nucleotides are TGTGCCAGCTCACGTGGAGTGAGCTCCTACGAGCAGTACTTC. The V call is TRBV18, the J call TRBJ2-7; D not certain. This CDR3 is built from 14 residues. CDR1 and CDR2 from the germline V gene are KGHSH and LQKENI. Trimming took off 4 bases at V and 0 bases at J, with 10 bases between the two ends.